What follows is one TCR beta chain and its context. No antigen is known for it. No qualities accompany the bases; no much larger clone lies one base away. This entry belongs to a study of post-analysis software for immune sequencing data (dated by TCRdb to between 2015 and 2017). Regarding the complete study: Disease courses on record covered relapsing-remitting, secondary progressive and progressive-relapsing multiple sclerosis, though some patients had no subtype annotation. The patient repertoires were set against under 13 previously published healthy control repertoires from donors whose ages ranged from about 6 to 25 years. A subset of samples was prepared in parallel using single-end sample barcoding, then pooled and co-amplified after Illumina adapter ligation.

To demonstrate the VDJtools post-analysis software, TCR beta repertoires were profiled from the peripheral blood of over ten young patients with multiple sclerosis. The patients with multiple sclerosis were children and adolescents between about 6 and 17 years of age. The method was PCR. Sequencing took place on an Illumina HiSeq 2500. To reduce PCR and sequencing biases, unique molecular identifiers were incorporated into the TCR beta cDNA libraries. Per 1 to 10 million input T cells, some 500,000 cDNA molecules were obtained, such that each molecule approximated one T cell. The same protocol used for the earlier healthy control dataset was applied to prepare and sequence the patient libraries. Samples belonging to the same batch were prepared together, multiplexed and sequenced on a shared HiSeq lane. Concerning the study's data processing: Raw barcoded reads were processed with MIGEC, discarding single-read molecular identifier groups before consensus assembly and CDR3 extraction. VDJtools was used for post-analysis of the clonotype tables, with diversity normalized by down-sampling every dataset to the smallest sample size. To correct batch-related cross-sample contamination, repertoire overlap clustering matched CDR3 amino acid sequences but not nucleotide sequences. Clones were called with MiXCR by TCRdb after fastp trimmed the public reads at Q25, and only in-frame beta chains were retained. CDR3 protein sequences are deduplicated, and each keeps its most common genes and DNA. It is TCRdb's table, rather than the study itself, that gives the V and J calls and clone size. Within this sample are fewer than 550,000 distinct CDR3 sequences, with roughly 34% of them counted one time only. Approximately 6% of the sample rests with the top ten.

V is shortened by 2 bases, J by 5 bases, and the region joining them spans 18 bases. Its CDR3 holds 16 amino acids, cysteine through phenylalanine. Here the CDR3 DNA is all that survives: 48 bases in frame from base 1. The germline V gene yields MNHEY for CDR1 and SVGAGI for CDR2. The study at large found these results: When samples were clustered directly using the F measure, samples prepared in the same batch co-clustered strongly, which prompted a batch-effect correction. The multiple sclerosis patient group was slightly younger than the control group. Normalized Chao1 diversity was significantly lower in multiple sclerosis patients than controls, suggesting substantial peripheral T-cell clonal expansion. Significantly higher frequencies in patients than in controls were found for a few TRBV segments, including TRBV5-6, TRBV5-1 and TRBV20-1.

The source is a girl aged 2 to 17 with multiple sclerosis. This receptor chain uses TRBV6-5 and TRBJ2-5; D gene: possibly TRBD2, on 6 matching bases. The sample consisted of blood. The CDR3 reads CASSYDRSRGLETQYF. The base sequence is TGTGCCAGCAGTTACGACAGATCCCGGGGGTTGGAGACCCAGTACTTC.